This T cell receptor (beta chain) appears in the sequencing data of a study of T cell changes during pregnancy in multiple sclerosis. A note on this clone: One end of the junction varies from germline; a read error may be responsible. Other nucleotide sequences in the sample specify the same CDR3.

The CDR3 is 17 residues long. The germline V gene has CDR1 SGHRS and CDR2 YFSETQ. Sequencing used immunoSEQ multiplex PCR; TCRdb keeps in-frame clones, though not all of them. The sample consists of 99,000 or so clones, 90% to 95% of them appearing once. The chain uses TRBV5-1 and TRBJ2-6, with D tentatively TRBD2 (7 bases). The sequencing used peripheral blood, collected after pregnancy. The sequence came from a female donor with multiple sclerosis, enrolled in a pregnancy study. CDR3 sequence (DNA): TGCGCCAGCAGCTTAGGGGGGACTACCTCTGGGGCTAACGTCCTGACTTTC. Residues: CASSLGGTTSGANVLTF.